This TCR beta chain stems from a study of STAT5B mutations in CD4+ large granular lymphocyte leukemia. Study-wide results and caveats: Top patient clones used TRBV06 genes more often: 8/27 versus 2/35 in controls. Patient CD4-sorted repertoires looked more clonal than healthy CD4+ repertoires, even without putative leukemic clones.

To note about this clone: Its antigen is as yet unknown.

Under the authors' procedure: The detection floor for productive clonotype frequency was 2.59 x 10-5. Using immunoSEQ multiplex PCR, the repertoire was profiled, and TCRdb retains in-frame clones only, with some absent. V and J calls and clone size are given by that table; D and trimming were obtained from the DNA. The sample includes over 35,000 clones, about 82% of them seen just once. V gave up 4 bases and J gave up 3 bases; unmatched junction bases: 6. This CDR3 is built from 15 residues. The germline CDR1 and CDR2 sequences are SEHNR and FQNEAQ (reference sequence). The chain combines TRBV7-9 with TRBJ1-5; 7 nucleotides agree with TRBD1. Sequenced input: CD4+ T cells from blood buffy coats. This receptor was identified in a human donor in good health. As DNA, the CDR3 is TGTGCCAGCAGCTCGGCGGACAGGTCCAATCAGCCCCAGCATTTT. Translated, it gives CASSSADRSNQPQHF.